The rows below give T cell receptor beta chains drawn from one sample of a study of control samples from healthy donors and cancer patients. Assay used: immunoSEQ multiplex PCR; TCRdb lists only in-frame clones, some missing. The data show around 81,000 clones, with more than 85% seen just once and roughly 1.5% held by the top ten. Material: blood. The receptors here all came from a woman aged 25 to 39 in good health. CDR3s include the opening cysteine and the closing phenylalanine or tryptophan. The D gene is left open where the match is weak. Rows may omit the clone size; those that give it use once, few, many or a size class.

clone size	V gene	J gene	D gene	CDR3 DNA	CDR3 protein
NA	TRBV6-5	TRBJ2-1	NA	TGTGCCAGCAGTTCCCCGGGACGCCGCAATGAGCAGTTCTTC	CASSSPGRRNEQFF
NA	TRBV19	TRBJ2-2	NA	TGTGCCAGCACTAACACCGGGGAGCTGTTTTTT	CASTNTGELFF
NA	TRBV19	TRBJ2-1	NA	TGTGCCAGTAGTATAGAAGGGTTTTTTGGGGTCCACGGCAATGAGCAGTTCTTC	CASSIEGFFGVHGNEQFF
NA	TRBV5-6	TRBJ2-7	TRBD1	TGTGCCAGCAGTCGACAGGGCTTGAGGGGCGAGCAGTACTTC	CASSRQGLRGEQYF
once	TRBV5-1	TRBJ1-5	NA	TGCGCCAGCAGCTTGGAGGGGTATAGCAATCAGCCCCAGCATTTT	CASSLEGYSNQPQHF
few	TRBV19	TRBJ2-7	NA	TGTGCCAGTAGTACGTCCGGTTCGGTGGGACAGTACTTC	CASSTSGSVGQYF
NA	TRBV11-2	TRBJ2-3	TRBD2	TGTGCCAGCAGCGCTCGGACTAGTGGGGGTGATACGCAGTATTTT	CASSARTSGGDTQYF
NA	TRBV3-1/TRBV3-2	TRBJ1-6	NA	TGTGCCAGCAGCCGCAGTACCCGGCGGGATTCACCCCTCCACTTT	CASSRSTRRDSPLHF
NA	TRBV5-5	TRBJ1-3	NA	TGTGCCAGCAGCTTAGTATGGGCTAGCGGAAACACCATATATTTT	CASSLVWASGNTIYF
NA	TRBV13	TRBJ1-6	NA	TGTGCCAGCAGCTCCCGGACAGAGGGACATTCACCCCTCCACTTT	CASSSRTEGHSPLHF
NA	TRBV9	TRBJ1-2	NA	TGTGCCAGCAGCACTCAGGACAGTACGTTCGGTGGCTACACCTTC	CASSTQDSTFGGYTF
NA	TRBV7-9	TRBJ2-7	NA	TGTGCCAGCAGCGTCCGGGACAACCCCTACGAGCAGTACTTC	CASSVRDNPYEQYF
NA	TRBV5-1	TRBJ2-5	NA	TGCGCCAGCGGTAGACAGCAAGAGACCCAGTACTTC	CASGRQQETQYF
once	TRBV19	TRBJ1-1	TRBD1	TGTGCCAGTGCGGGTCTTGGGACAGGGGCTGAAGCTTTCTTT	CASAGLGTGAEAFF
NA	TRBV29-1	TRBJ2-5	TRBD1	TGCAGCGTTGAAGCACAGGGGCTTGAGACCCAGTACTTC	CSVEAQGLETQYF
NA	TRBV4-1	TRBJ2-7	NA	TGCGCCAGCAGCCAAGTAGTGCGTACTATCACGGGGCAGTACTTC	CASSQVVRTITGQYF
NA	TRBV9	TRBJ2-5	TRBD2	TGTGCCAGCAGCCCCAGACTAGCGGGGGGGCAAGAGACCCAGTACTTC	CASSPRLAGGQETQYF
NA	TRBV27	TRBJ1-2	TRBD1	TGTGCCAGCAGTCCCCGGACAGGGTACGGCTACACCTTC	CASSPRTGYGYTF
NA	TRBV28	TRBJ2-1	TRBD1	TGTGCCAGCAGCCTGACAGGGGGCTACAATGAGCAGTTCTTC	CASSLTGGYNEQFF
NA	TRBV2	TRBJ2-3	TRBD1	TGTGCCAGCAGTGGAGGACAGGGTGGAGATACGCAGTATTTT	CASSGGQGGDTQYF
NA	TRBV2	TRBJ2-2	TRBD2	TGTGCCAGCAGTTTGGGGCGGGGGGTAACCGGGGAGCTGTTTTTT	CASSLGRGVTGELFF
NA	TRBV18	TRBJ1-1	NA	TGTGCCAGCTCACCACTCGGCTTGAACACTGAAGCTTTCTTT	CASSPLGLNTEAFF
NA	TRBV29-1	TRBJ1-4	NA	TGCAGCGTTTTGCAGGGGTCGGGAGAAAAACTGTTTTTT	CSVLQGSGEKLFF
NA	TRBV27	TRBJ1-6	NA	TGTGCCAGCAGTTTAGGGCAGGGGTTAGTTCCCCTCCACTTT	CASSLGQGLVPLHF
NA	TRBV7-9	TRBJ1-1	NA	TGTGCCAGCAGCCCCCACGGGGGCTTGAGGACTGAAGCTTTCTTT	CASSPHGGLRTEAFF
NA	TRBV7-9	TRBJ1-6	NA	TGTGCCAGCAGCTTATGGGGTAATAATTCACCCCTCCACTTT	CASSLWGNNSPLHF
NA	TRBV5-1	TRBJ2-7	NA	TGCGCCAGCAGCTTGGGACCGGGACCCCAGTTGTTTCAGTACTTC	CASSLGPGPQLFQYF
once	TRBV11-2	TRBJ1-6	NA	TGTGCCAGCAGCCGAAACAGGGCCTCACCCCTCCACTTT	CASSRNRASPLHF
NA	TRBV7-9	TRBJ1-1	TRBD1	TGTGCCAGCAGCTCCTACAGGGGGCTGAGTACTGAAGCTTTCTTT	CASSSYRGLSTEAFF
NA	TRBV3-1/TRBV3-2	TRBJ2-7	NA	TGTGCCAGCAGCCAAAAGCCAGGGTTGGTCTACGAGCAGTACTTC	CASSQKPGLVYEQYF
NA	TRBV18	TRBJ1-6	TRBD1	TGTGCCAGCGAACCGGGACAGACTAATTCACCCCTCCACTTT	CASEPGQTNSPLHF
NA	TRBV3-1/TRBV3-2	TRBJ2-1	NA	TGTGCCAGCAGCCAAGAGTTACAGGGTATCTACAATGAGCAGTTCTTC	CASSQELQGIYNEQFF
NA	TRBV19	TRBJ1-1	NA	TGTGCCAGTAACGTCCCTTCAGGGGCAATCAGGTCTGAAGCTTTCTTT	CASNVPSGAIRSEAFF
NA	TRBV24-1	TRBJ1-2	NA	TGTGCCACCAGTGATACACGTACTAACTATGGCTACACCTTC	CATSDTRTNYGYTF
NA	TRBV4-2	TRBJ1-5	NA	TGTGCCAGCAGCCAAGGGGGTAGCAATCAGCCCCAGCATTTT	CASSQGGSNQPQHF
once	TRBV11-2	TRBJ1-5	NA	TGTGCCAGCAGCTTAGAGCGGGACGACAGATATAGCAATCAGCCCCAGCATTTT	CASSLERDDRYSNQPQHF
NA	TRBV28	TRBJ1-6	NA	TGTGCCAGCAGTTCGGGAGGGGGGACCTATAATTCACCCCTCCACTTT	CASSSGGGTYNSPLHF
NA	TRBV27	TRBJ2-7	NA	TGTGCCAGCAGTTACAAGGGGGGAGGCTACGAGCAGTACTTC	CASSYKGGGYEQYF